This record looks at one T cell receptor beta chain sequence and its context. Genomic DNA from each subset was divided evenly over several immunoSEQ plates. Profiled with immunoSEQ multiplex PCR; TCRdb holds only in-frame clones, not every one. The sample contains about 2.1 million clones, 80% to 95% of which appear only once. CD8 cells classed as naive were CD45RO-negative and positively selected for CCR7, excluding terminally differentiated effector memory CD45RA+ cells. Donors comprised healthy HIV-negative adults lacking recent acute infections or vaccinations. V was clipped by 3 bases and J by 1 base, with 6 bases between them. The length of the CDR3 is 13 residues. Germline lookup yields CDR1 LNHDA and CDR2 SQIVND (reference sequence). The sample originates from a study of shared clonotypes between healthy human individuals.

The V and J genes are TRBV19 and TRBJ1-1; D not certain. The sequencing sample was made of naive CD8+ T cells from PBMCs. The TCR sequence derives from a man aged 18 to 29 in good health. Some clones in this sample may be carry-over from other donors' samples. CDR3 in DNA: TGTGCCAGTAGTATCATCCCGAACACTGAAGCTTTCTTT. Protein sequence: CASSIIPNTEAFF.